This is a list of T cell receptor beta chains from one sample in a study of Graves' ophthalmopathy and Graves' hyperthyroidism. TCRdb itself ran the multiplex PCR reads through MiXCR, one entry per CDR3 protein. This sample has about 480,000 distinct CDR3 sequences, with 13% to 15% found just once. Sequencing was done on a sample of blood. The receptors were gathered from a woman aged 25-40 years with Graves' ophthalmopathy. CDR3s include the opening cysteine and the closing phenylalanine or tryptophan.

TRBV29-1,TRBJ1-2,CSGNSNYGYTF
TRBV28,TRBJ1-1,CASTAQGRGNEAFF
TRBV28,TRBJ2-7,CASSPLAGSLYEQYF
TRBV6-6,TRBJ1-1,CASRSFTGANTEAFF
TRBV2,TRBJ1-2,CASSGQTDLYGYTF
TRBV25-1,.,CASSESWTEQYF
TRBV7-2,TRBJ2-3,CASSLVSGGDTQYF
TRBV6-1,TRBJ2-7,CASSTVAGGSYEQYF
TRBV7-2,TRBJ1-1,CASGSNTEAFF
TRBV18,TRBJ1-3,CASSAKQGLSGNTIYF
TRBV15,TRBJ2-6,CATSRPVPSGANVLTF
TRBV20-1,TRBJ2-7,CSGASQGPYEQYF
TRBV28,TRBJ2-7,CASRAMGLDEQYF
TRBV20-1,TRBJ2-7,CSAPPPLSGEQYF
TRBV12-3/TRBV12-4,TRBJ2-7,CASSPLLASAHEQYF
TRBV6-1,TRBJ2-7,CASSRQRGNYEQYF
TRBV28,TRBJ2-7,CASSGNEQYF
TRBV6-1,TRBJ2-4,CASNTGQGDKNIKYF
TRBV4-1,TRBJ2-2,CASSPDDGTTGELFF
TRBV28,TRBJ2-2,CASSYVVGDGELFF
TRBV6-1,TRBJ2-7,CASSEAGGIGYEQYF
TRBV5-1,TRBJ1-6,CASSSDTRTGVYYNSPLHF
TRBV12-3/TRBV12-4,TRBJ2-7,CASSRHRAEQYF
TRBV24-1,TRBJ2-7,CATSDLGPYDGFYEQYF
TRBV9,TRBJ1-2,CASSVGWGGDYGYTF
TRBV27,TRBJ1-2,CASSDRGAGGNGYTF
TRBV28,TRBJ2-7,CASSFRRDEQYF
TRBV7-8,TRBJ2-4,CASSLARWGQRNIQYF
TRBV20-1,TRBJ2-5,CSAKRDMEETQYF
TRBV27,TRBJ1-5,CASSIDRGQPQHF
TRBV4-1,TRBJ1-2,CASSQGGGANYGYTF
TRBV12-3/TRBV12-4,TRBJ2-5,CASSSIGLLPEETQYF
TRBV4-2,TRBJ2-7,CASSPTASGAVYEQYF
TRBV20-1,TRBJ1-5,CSARRIQGSNQPQHF
TRBV6-5,TRBJ1-2,CASSYAGYGYTF